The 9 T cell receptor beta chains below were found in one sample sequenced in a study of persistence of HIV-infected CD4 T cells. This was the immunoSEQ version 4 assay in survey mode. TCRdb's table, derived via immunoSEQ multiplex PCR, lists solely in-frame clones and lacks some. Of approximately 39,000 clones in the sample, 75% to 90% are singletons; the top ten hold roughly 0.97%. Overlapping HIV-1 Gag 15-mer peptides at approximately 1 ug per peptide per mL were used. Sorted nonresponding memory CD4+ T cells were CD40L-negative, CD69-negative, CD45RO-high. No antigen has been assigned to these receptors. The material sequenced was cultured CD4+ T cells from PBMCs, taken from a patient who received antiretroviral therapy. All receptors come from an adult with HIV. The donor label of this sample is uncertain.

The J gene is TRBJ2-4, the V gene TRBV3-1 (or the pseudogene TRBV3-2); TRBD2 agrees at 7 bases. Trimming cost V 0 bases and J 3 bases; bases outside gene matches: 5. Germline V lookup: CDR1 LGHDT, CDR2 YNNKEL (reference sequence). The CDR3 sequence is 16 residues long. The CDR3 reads CASSQDIGEGKNIQYF. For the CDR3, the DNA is TGTGCCAGCAGCCAAGATATAGGGGAGGGCAAAAACATTCAGTACTTC.

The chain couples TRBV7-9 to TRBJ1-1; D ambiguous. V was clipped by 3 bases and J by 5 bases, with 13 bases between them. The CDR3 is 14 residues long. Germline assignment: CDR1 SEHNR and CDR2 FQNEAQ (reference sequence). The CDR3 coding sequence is TGTGCCAGCAGCTTTGGCAGGAGTCAGACTGAAGCTTTCTTT. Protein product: CASSFGRSQTEAFF.

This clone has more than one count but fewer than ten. The CDR3 region is CASSHLSETQYF. In DNA form, the CDR3 reads TGTGCCAGCAGCCACCTTTCCGAGACCCAGTACTTC. The chain has TRBV3-1 (or the pseudogene TRBV3-2) and TRBJ2-5; no reliable D call. The CDR3 is 12 residues long. Per germline, CDR1 LGHDT and CDR2 YNNKEL (reference sequence). V was clipped by 3 bases and J by 5 bases, with 7 bases between them.

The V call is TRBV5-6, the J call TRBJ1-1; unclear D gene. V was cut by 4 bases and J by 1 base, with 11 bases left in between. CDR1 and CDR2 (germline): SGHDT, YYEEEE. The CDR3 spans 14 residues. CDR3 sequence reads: CASSPPWGNTEAFF. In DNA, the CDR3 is TGTGCCAGCAGCCCCCCGTGGGGGAACACTGAAGCTTTCTTT.

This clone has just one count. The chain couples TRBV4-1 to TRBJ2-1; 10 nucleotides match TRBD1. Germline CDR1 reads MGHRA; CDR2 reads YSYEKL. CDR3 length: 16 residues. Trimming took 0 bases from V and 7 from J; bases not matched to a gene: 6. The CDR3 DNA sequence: TGCGCCAGCAGCCAAGATCCGGGACAGGGGTTTAATGAGCAGTTCTTC. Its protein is CASSQDPGQGFNEQFF.

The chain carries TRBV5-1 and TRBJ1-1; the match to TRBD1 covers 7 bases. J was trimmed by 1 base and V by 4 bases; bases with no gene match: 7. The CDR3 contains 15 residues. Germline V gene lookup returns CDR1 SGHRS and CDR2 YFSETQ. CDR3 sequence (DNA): TGCGCCAGCAGCCTAGGGACAGTACAGAACACTGAAGCTTTCTTT. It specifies CASSLGTVQNTEAFF.

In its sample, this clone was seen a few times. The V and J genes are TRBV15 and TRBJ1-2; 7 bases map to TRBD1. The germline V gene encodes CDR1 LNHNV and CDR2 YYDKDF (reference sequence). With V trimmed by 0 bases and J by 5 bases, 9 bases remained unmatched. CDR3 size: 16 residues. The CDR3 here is CATSRDRRTGEYGYTF. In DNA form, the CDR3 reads TGTGCCACCAGCAGAGATCGACGGACAGGCGAGTATGGCTACACCTTC.

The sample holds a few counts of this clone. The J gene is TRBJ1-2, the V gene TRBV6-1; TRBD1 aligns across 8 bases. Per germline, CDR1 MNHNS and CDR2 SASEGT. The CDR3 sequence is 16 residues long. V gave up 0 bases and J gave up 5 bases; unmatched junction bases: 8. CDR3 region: CASSEARGQAVYGYTF. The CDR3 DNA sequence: TGTGCCAGCAGTGAAGCGAGGGGACAGGCCGTATATGGCTACACCTTC.

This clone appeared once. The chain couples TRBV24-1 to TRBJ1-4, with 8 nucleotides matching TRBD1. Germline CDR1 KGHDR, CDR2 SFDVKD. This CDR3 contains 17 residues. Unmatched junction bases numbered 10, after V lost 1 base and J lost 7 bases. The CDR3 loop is CATSDLRGRGPTEKLFF. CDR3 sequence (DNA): TGTGCCACCAGTGATTTACGAGGCAGGGGGCCCACTGAAAAACTGTTTTTT.